This TCR beta chain was recorded in a study of blood T cell repertoires in COVID-19 (TCRdb year 2020). A note on the overall study: Samples from collaborators originated in the United States, Italy and Spain and spanned both the acute and convalescent phases of COVID-19. The prospective study material was composed of cDNA or gDNA derived from T cells, B-cell-depleted T cells, or PBMCs. The dataset comprised deeply sampled blood TCRbeta repertoires from subjects exposed to, actively infected with, or recovered from COVID-19. The repertoires were made available in a free public database intended to serve as a resource for research on the immune response to SARS-CoV-2. Samples came from the ongoing ImmuneRACE study (first 160 participants) plus 1,254 subjects from 6 global collaborators. Sample metadata almost always included a de-identified subject ID, COVID-19 status, age in years and sex. Where available, HLA class I and class II types were obtained from metadata supplied by the sample provider rather than from assay-based typing.

The CDR3 runs 12 amino acids, cysteine and phenylalanine included. Just CDR3 DNA is preserved here, 36 bases in frame from base 1. Relative to germline, V is 7 bases shorter and J is 7 bases shorter, with 10 bases between their ends. On this clone: What this receptor recognizes is not known. Per-nucleotide qualities are absent, and no much larger clonotype sits a single base away.

The immunoSEQ Assay, a bias-controlled multiplex PCR, was used to amplify TCRbeta CDR3 regions from genomic DNA. Concerning the study's data processing: Nucleated cell counts per sample were estimated from amplification of reference gene primers within the assay. To quantify the absolute abundance of each unique TCRbeta CDR3 rearrangement, sequence reads were collapsed and filtered. For each sample, productive Simpson clonality was calculated as the square root of Simpson's diversity index over productive rearrangements. TCRdb's version of the immuneACCESS table is confined to in-frame rearrangements and falls short of the full clone set. An unresolved V gene accounts for under half of the shortfall where checked; the remainder is of unknown origin. The V and J calls and clone size are taken from that table; D and trimming were inferred from the DNA. The sample records some 240,000 clones, 82% of which are singletons. 9.5% to 15% of the sample belongs to the ten largest clones.

The collaborating institutions used their own protocols to collect whole blood in K2EDTA tubes. Collaborator samples were shipped for TCRbeta analysis as frozen whole blood, isolated PBMCs, or DNA extracted from either sample type. Results the study describes overall, beyond this receptor: The quantity of clinical and demographic metadata differed by source and by participant and was supplied without curation.

This chain joins TRBV12-3 or TRBV12-4 to TRBJ2-2; TRBD1 might be the D gene, on 6 matching bases. The sequenced material came from peripheral blood. This sequence originates from a woman in her sixties or seventies with active or convalescent COVID-19. The DNA sequence is as follows: TGTGCCAGCACAGGGGCTGGCGGGGAGCTGTTTTTT. It translates as CASTGAGGELFF.